Shown below are 30 T cell receptor beta chains from a single sample sequenced in a study of T cells after yellow fever vaccination. Each CDR3 protein is one row after TCRdb ran MiXCR on the 5' RACE reads. The top ten hold about 20% of the sample, which has 310,000 or so distinct CDR3 sequences, around 3.9% seen once. The sequencing here drew on PBMCs, taken on the day of the yellow fever booster vaccination. Receptor source: a man younger than 35 who received the YFV17D yellow fever vaccine.

The J gene is TRBJ2-7, the V gene TRBV7-9, with TRBD2 matching over 16 bases. The germline CDR1 and CDR2 sequences are SEHNR and FQNEAQ (reference sequence). Trimming removed 6 bases from V and 0 bases from J; junction bases left unmatched: 8. The CDR3 consists of 18 residues. CDR3 sequence: CASSTGTSGGDSSYEQYF. Here the CDR3 DNA reads TGTGCCAGCAGTACCGGGACTAGCGGGGGGGATAGCTCCTACGAGCAGTACTTC.

This clonotype has more than one count but fewer than ten. J is TRBJ1-1 and V is TRBV29-1; D is ambiguous. The CDR3 runs to 13 residues. Germline CDR1 is SQVTM and CDR2 is ANQGSEA. The V gene lost 4 bases and the J gene lost 0 bases, with 9 bases spanning the gap. The CDR3 reads CSVAWTLNTEAFF. CDR3 nucleotides: TGCAGCGTTGCATGGACCTTGAACACTGAAGCTTTCTTT.

J is TRBJ2-2 and V is TRBV11-1; D tentatively fits TRBD1 or TRBD2 (5 bases each). V was pared by 4 bases and J by 5 bases, with 11 bases between. The CDR3 runs 14 residues. The germline V gene has CDR1 SGHAT and CDR2 FQDESV (reference sequence). The CDR3, as DNA: TGTGCCAGCAGCTCCGAGGGGAAAACCGGGGAGCTGTTTTTT. Its protein product is CASSSEGKTGELFF.

The chain uses TRBV18 and TRBJ1-6; D is undetermined. The CDR3 is 15 amino acids. V lost 3 bases to trimming and J lost 7 bases, with 13 bases between them. The germline CDR1 and CDR2 sequences are KGHSH and LQKENI. The CDR3 sequence is CASSPRRRANSPLHF. CDR3 bases: TGTGCCAGCTCACCTAGGCGGAGAGCAAATTCACCCCTCCACTTT. The full variable domain, completed using reference TRBV18 and TRBJ1-6, is NAGVMQNPRHLVRRRGQEARLRCSPMKGHSHVYWYRQLPEEGLKFMVYLQKENIIDESGMPKERFSAEFPKEGPSILRIQQVVRGDSAAYFCASSPRRRANSPLHFGNGTRLTVT.

This clonotype was seen ten or more times. The chain couples TRBV20-1 to TRBJ2-7; TRBD2 matches 11 bases. The CDR3 is made up of 14 amino acids. J gave up 2 bases and V 6 bases, and 6 bases lay outside the gene matches. Germline V lookup: CDR1 DFQATT, CDR2 SNEGSKA (reference sequence). In DNA form, the CDR3 reads TGCAGTGCCACGACTAGCGGGGCCCCCTACGAGCAGTACTTC. Its translation is CSATTSGAPYEQYF.

This clonotype was seen at least ten times. The V call is TRBV30, the J call TRBJ1-1; D perhaps matches TRBD1 (6 bases). Germline CDR1 and CDR2: GTSNPN and SVGIG (reference sequence). The V and J ends lost 0 bases and 10 bases respectively, with 9 bases between them. The CDR3 contains 11 residues. The CDR3 protein is CAWSVGGAAFF. CDR3 DNA: TGTGCCTGGAGTGTTGGGGGGGCAGCTTTCTTT. Together with reference TRBV30 and TRBJ1-1, the CDR3 gives the full variable domain: SQTIHQWPATLVQPVGSPLSLECTVEGTSNPNLYWYRQAAGRGLQLLFYSVGIGQISSEVPQNLSASRPQDRQFILSSKKLLLSDSGFYLCAWSVGGAAFFGQGTRLTVV.

This clonotype was found many times. The V and J genes are TRBV12-3 or TRBV12-4 and TRBJ1-2; D unclear. CDR3 length equals 14 residues. Trimming took off 0 bases at V and 10 bases at J, with 15 bases between the two ends. Here the CDR3 reads CASSLASTRRNYTF. CDR3 coding DNA: TGTGCCAGCAGTTTAGCTTCAACCAGGCGGAACTACACCTTC.

This clonotype was observed a handful of times. The chain couples TRBV11-2 to TRBJ2-5; the D is unclear. V shed 0 bases and J shed 2 bases, with 10 bases lying between them. Germline-derived CDR1 and CDR2 are SGHAT and FQNNGV. The CDR3 has 15 amino acids. CDR3 DNA sequence: TGTGCCAGCAGCTTAGATCTGTGGCAGCAAGAGACCCAGTACTTC. Its translation: CASSLDLWQQETQYF.

This clonotype appeared many times. The chain uses TRBV7-8 and TRBJ1-2, with 9 positions matching TRBD1. The CDR3 consists of 14 residues. V lost 5 bases and J lost 5; bases outside the gene matches: 6. CDR1 and CDR2 (germline): SGHVS, FQNEAQ. The CDR3 region has the DNA TGTGCCAGCAGCCGCCGGGACAGGGAATATGGCTACACCTTC. Encoded protein: CASSRRDREYGYTF.

This chain connects TRBV27 to TRBJ2-7; maybe TRBD1 (6 bases). V was trimmed by 5 bases and J by 3 bases, leaving 14 bases between them. Germline V lookup: CDR1 MNHEY, CDR2 SMNVEV (reference sequence). The CDR3 length is 14 residues. The CDR3 DNA follows: TGTGCCAGCAGTGGATACCGGGACAACTACGAGCAGTACTTC. Translating gives CASSGYRDNYEQYF.

The table lists this clonotype with many counts. The J gene is TRBJ2-7, the V gene TRBV19; no definite D call. This CDR3 has 14 residues. Germline lookup yields CDR1 LNHDA and CDR2 SQIVND (reference sequence). With 9 bases removed from V and 0 bases from J, the gap between germline ends came to 15 bases. The CDR3 DNA sequence: TGTGCCAGCAACGGCACCGCGAACTCCTACGAGCAGTACGTC. Translating it yields CASNGTANSYEQYV.

The genes are TRBV9 and TRBJ2-2; 8 bases are shared with TRBD2. V lost 4 bases, J lost 5 bases, and 10 bases stayed unmatched. The CDR3 has 16 residues. CDR1 and CDR2 from the germline V gene are SGDLS and YYNGEE. The CDR3 DNA follows: TGTGCCAGCAGCTTCGCGGGGGGTCCGGGGACCGGGGAGCTGTTTTTT. It yields the protein CASSFAGGPGTGELFF.

The sample holds a few counts of this clonotype. V and J are TRBV7-2 and TRBJ2-3; no firm D call. Germline-derived CDR1 and CDR2 are SGHTA and FQGNSA. V lost 2 bases to trimming and J lost 0 bases, with 12 bases between them. This CDR3 spans 16 amino acids. CDR3 in amino acids: CASSLLGVTSTDTQYF. The DNA of the CDR3 is TGTGCCAGCAGCTTATTAGGAGTTACTAGCACAGATACGCAGTATTTT. The whole variable domain, filled in from reference TRBV7-2 and TRBJ2-3, reads GAGVSQSPSNKVTEKGKDVELRCDPISGHTALYWYRQSLGQGLEFLIYFQGNSAPDKSGLPSDRFSAERTGGSVSTLTIQRTQQEDSAVYLCASSLLGVTSTDTQYFGPGTRLTVL.

This sequence joins TRBV28 and TRBJ2-7; the match to TRBD2 covers 8 bases. Germline V CDR1 and CDR2: MDHEN, SYDVKM. This CDR3 contains 15 residues. Trimming took 6 bases from V and 3 from J; bases not matched to a gene: 10. CDR3 loop: CASSRGGSRNYEQYV. CDR3 DNA sequence: TGTGCCAGCAGCCGGGGGGGGAGTCGCAACTACGAGCAGTACGTC.

This clonotype was counted ten times or more. This chain uses TRBV15 with TRBJ2-3; tentatively, D is TRBD2 (6 bases). Between the trimmed V and J ends, which lost 6 bases and 1 base, there was a span of 14 bases. Per the germline V gene, CDR1 is LNHNV and CDR2 is YYDKDF (reference sequence). The CDR3 has 15 amino acids. The CDR3: CATSPGLLRTDTQYF. CDR3 sequence (DNA): TGTGCCACCAGTCCGGGACTTCTTCGCACAGATACGCAGTATTTT.

This clonotype was observed a few times. The chain recombines TRBV12-3 or TRBV12-4 with TRBJ2-3, with 13 bases fitting TRBD2. Trimming removed 1 base from V and 2 bases from J; junction bases left unmatched: 6. This CDR3 spans 18 amino acids. The chain's CDR3 is CASSLGVGLAGDTDTQYF. The CDR3 DNA reads as TGTGCCAGCAGTTTAGGTGTTGGACTAGCGGGGGACACAGATACGCAGTATTTT.

The chain employs TRBV9 and TRBJ2-4; D is possibly TRBD1 or TRBD2 (5 bases each). CDR1 is SGDLS and CDR2 is YYNGEE in the germline V gene. Trimming removed 8 bases at V and 4 bases at J, with 10 bases between. The CDR3 has 12 residues. The CDR3 here is CASGTGKNIQYF. The CDR3, as DNA: TGTGCCAGTGGGACGGGTAAAAACATTCAGTACTTC.

This clonotype was picked up many times. The rearrangement joins TRBV7-2 to TRBJ2-1, with a possible D match to TRBD2 (5 bases). This CDR3 spans 15 amino acids. V lost 3 bases and J lost 1, with 10 bases in between. Germline CDR1 is SGHTA and CDR2 is FQGNSA. The CDR3 DNA follows: TGTGCCAGCAGCTTCGGGGAACGATCCTACAATGAGCAGTTCTTC. It codes for CASSFGERSYNEQFF. Supplemented by reference TRBV7-2 and TRBJ2-1, the full variable domain reads GAGVSQSPSNKVTEKGKDVELRCDPISGHTALYWYRQSLGQGLEFLIYFQGNSAPDKSGLPSDRFSAERTGGSVSTLTIQRTQQEDSAVYLCASSFGERSYNEQFFGPGTRLTVL.

The rearrangement links TRBV12-3 or TRBV12-4 to TRBJ2-5, with 7 bases fitting TRBD2. V lost 6 bases and J lost 5; bases outside the gene matches: 6. The CDR3 consists of 13 residues. The CDR3 spells CASSGGSRETQYF. The CDR3 bases are TGTGCCAGCAGCGGGGGGTCACGGGAGACCCAGTACTTC.

The table lists this clonotype with many counts. The chain is built from TRBV5-1 and TRBJ1-1; weak D call: TRBD1 (5 bases). Germline V gene lookup returns CDR1 SGHRS and CDR2 YFSETQ. The germline V and J ends were trimmed by 2 bases and 0 bases, with 8 bases remaining between them. CDR3 length: 14 amino acids. CDR3 amino acids: CASSLRGMNTEAFF. The CDR3 DNA reads as TGCGCCAGCAGCTTACGGGGGATGAACACTGAAGCTTTCTTT.

This sequence joins TRBV4-3 and TRBJ2-1, with D possibly being TRBD1 or TRBD2 (6 bases each). Between the trimmed V and J ends, which lost 0 bases and 6 bases, there was a span of 15 bases. This CDR3 has 16 residues. CDR1 LGHNA and CDR2 YSLEER come from the germline V gene. The CDR3 DNA reads as TGCGCCAGCAGCCAAGATCCTCCGGGGGCGCTCAATGAGCAGTTCTTC. Translating it yields CASSQDPPGALNEQFF.

A few counts support this clonotype. The rearrangement links TRBV10-3 to TRBJ2-2; D remains unclear. Germline V gives CDR1 ENHRY, CDR2 SYGVKD. The CDR3 is 14 amino acids. The ends were cut back, 6 bases at V and 1 base at J, with 9 bases in the middle. In DNA form, the CDR3 reads TGTGCCATCAGCCCCGATGGGAACACCGGGGAGCTGTTTTTT. The encoded protein is CAISPDGNTGELFF.

The chain couples TRBV7-2 to TRBJ2-3; tentative D call: TRBD2 (7 bases). V was cut by 1 base and J by 7 bases, with 12 bases left in between. From germline, CDR1 is SGHTA and CDR2 FQGNSA. The CDR3 consists of 14 residues. The CDR3 sequence is CASSLGGGPNTQYF. The CDR3 DNA reads TGTGCCAGCAGCTTAGGGGGGGGGCCTAATACGCAGTATTTT.

In its sample, this clonotype was seen many times. This chain links TRBV24-1 with TRBJ1-1; D is perhaps TRBD1 (6 bases). Trimming pared 5 bases from V and 5 bases from J, leaving 11 bases between. Germline assignment: CDR1 KGHDR and CDR2 SFDVKD. This CDR3 spans 13 amino acids. The CDR3 loop is CATSAGAYTEAFF. DNA of the CDR3: TGTGCCACCAGTGCAGGGGCGTATACTGAAGCTTTCTTT.

Many counts were recorded for this clonotype. The rearrangement joins TRBV10-3 to TRBJ2-2; D may be TRBD2 (7 bases). The V gene's germline CDR1 is ENHRY and CDR2 SYGVKD. There are 13 residues in the CDR3. Trimming left V 10 bases short and J 7 bases short, with 16 bases between. The CDR3 coding sequence is TGTGCCACATTCGGGGGGCAGAACGGGGAGCTGTTTTTT. This codes for CATFGGQNGELFF.

The table lists this clonotype with a few counts. The chain carries TRBV5-1 and TRBJ1-1; TRBD1 might be the D (5 bases). Germline-derived CDR1 and CDR2 are SGHRS and YFSETQ. V lost 3 bases to trimming and J lost 3 bases, with 12 bases between them. The CDR3 has 14 residues. The CDR3 is CASSYGLGDTEAFF. As DNA, the CDR3 is TGCGCCAGCAGCTATGGCCTGGGGGACACTGAAGCTTTCTTT.

The chain couples TRBV5-4 to TRBJ1-1; maybe TRBD1 (5 bases). The V and J ends lost 9 bases and 3 bases respectively, with 18 bases between them. The CDR3 spans 14 residues. Germline lookup yields CDR1 SGHNT and CDR2 YYREEE (reference sequence). The CDR3 DNA sequence: TGTGCCATCAATTCACAGGTACGAGACACTGAAGCTTTCTTT. Encoded protein: CAINSQVRDTEAFF. The full variable domain, in which reference TRBV5-4 and TRBJ1-1 provide the parts outside the CDR3, is ETGVTQSPTHLIKTRGQQVTLRCSSQSGHNTVSWYQQALGQGPQFIFQYYREEENGRGNFPPRFSGLQFPNYSSELNVNALELDDSALYLCAINSQVRDTEAFFGQGTRLTVV.

This clonotype was seen ten or more times. This chain links TRBV4-1 with TRBJ1-5; D call uncertain. The V and J ends lost 3 bases and 7 bases respectively, with 13 bases between them. CDR1 is MGHRA, CDR2 YSYEKL, per germline. The CDR3 has 14 amino acids. CDR3 region: CASSQKAVQQPQHF. CDR3 DNA: TGCGCCAGCAGCCAGAAGGCAGTCCAACAGCCCCAGCATTTT.

This clonotype was seen a handful of times. This chain connects TRBV7-9 to TRBJ2-3; D gene ambiguous. V was cut by 8 bases and J by 5 bases, with 5 bases left in between. This CDR3 is 10 amino acids long. Germline V CDR1 and CDR2: SEHNR, FQNEAQ (reference sequence). The CDR3 DNA sequence: TGTGCCAGCGGGCTAGATACGCAGTATTTT. Protein sequence: CASGLDTQYF.

Only a few counts were recorded for this clonotype. The chain links TRBV13 to TRBJ2-5; weak D call: TRBD1 (5 bases). Germline V gives CDR1 PRHDT, CDR2 FYEKMQ (reference sequence). This CDR3 is 15 amino acids long. V lost 0 bases and J 0 bases, leaving 8 bases between the germline ends. The CDR3 protein is CASSLGQGDQETQYF. As DNA, the CDR3 is TGTGCCAGCAGCTTAGGCCAGGGCGACCAAGAGACCCAGTACTTC.